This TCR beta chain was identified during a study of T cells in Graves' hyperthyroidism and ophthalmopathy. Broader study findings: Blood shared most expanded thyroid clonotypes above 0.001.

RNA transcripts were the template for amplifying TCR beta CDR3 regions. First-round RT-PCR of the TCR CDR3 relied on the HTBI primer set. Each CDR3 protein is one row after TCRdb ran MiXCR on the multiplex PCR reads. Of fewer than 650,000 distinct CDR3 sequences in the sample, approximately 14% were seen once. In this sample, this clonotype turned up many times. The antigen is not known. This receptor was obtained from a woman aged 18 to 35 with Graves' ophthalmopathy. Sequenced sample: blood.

The CDR3 loop is CAWTNRVWDEQYF. The CDR3 nucleotides read TGTGCCTGGACCAACAGGGTATGGGACGAGCAGTACTTC. V gene TRBV30 combines with J gene TRBJ2-7; possible D gene TRBD1, 6 bases. The germline CDR1 and CDR2 sequences are GTSNPN and SVGIG (reference sequence). The CDR3 length is 13 residues. Trimming pared 4 bases from V and 5 bases from J, leaving 15 bases between. Together with reference TRBV30 and TRBJ2-7, the CDR3 gives the full variable domain: SQTIHQWPATLVQPVGSPLSLECTVEGTSNPNLYWYRQAAGRGLQLLFYSVGIGQISSEVPQNLSASRPQDRQFILSSKKLLLSDSGFYLCAWTNRVWDEQYFGPGTRLTVT.